The TCR beta chain described here comes from a study of cytotoxic CD8 clonotypes in ibrutinib-treated CLL. Turning to the study itself: Partial responders approximately 25, complete 2; approximately twelve progressed and around 15 stayed in remission by median approximately 64 months.

About this clone itself: Antigen: not known.

The planned depth of sequencing spanned 1 in 200,000 to 1 in 1 million T cells. The assay was immunoSEQ multiplex PCR, and TCRdb's table has in-frame clones only and misses some. The profile shows about 14,000 clones, around 60% of them singletons. The CDR3 is made up of 14 amino acids. Trimming pared 2 bases from V and 0 bases from J, leaving 5 bases between. From germline, CDR1 is SEHNR and CDR2 FQNEAQ (reference sequence). General study points: Clonotypes that were public were uncommon, and they contracted or stayed stable on treatment.

This chain connects TRBV7-9 to TRBJ1-3; D is uncertain. The sample consisted of PBMCs, taken before ibrutinib treatment. The receptor was isolated from a human donor with chronic lymphocytic leukemia. CDR3 nucleotides: TGTGCCAGCAGCTTAACAGTCTCTGGAAACACCATATATTTT. Its protein is CASSLTVSGNTIYF.